These 29 T cell receptor beta chains were all obtained from the same sample, sequenced in a study of shared clonotypes between healthy human individuals. TCRdb's copy holds only in-frame clones and misses some; the assay was immunoSEQ multiplex PCR. Seen here are 1.4 million to 1.5 million clones, approximately 96% observed once, and the top ten hold approximately 1.2%. Sequenced: naive CD4+ T cells sorted from blood. As to subset: CD45RA+ positively selected. All receptors come from a young man in good health.

This clone was seen once. The V and J genes are TRBV15 and TRBJ2-1; D uncertain. The CDR3 runs 12 residues. The V end lost 8 bases, the J end lost 4 bases, and 9 bases lay between the germline ends. CDR1 is LNHNV, CDR2 YYDKDF, per germline (reference sequence). CDR3 coding DNA: TGTGCCACCCTGGGGAATTACAATGAGCAGTTCTTC. Translating gives CATLGNYNEQFF.

This clone was seen a single time. This chain uses TRBV18 with TRBJ2-3; 7 nucleotides align to TRBD1. Looked up from germline, CDR1 is KGHSH and CDR2 is LQKENI. V lost 3 bases and J lost 2; bases outside the gene matches: 5. The CDR3 runs to 15 residues. CDR3 protein: CASSPNRGFTDTQYF. The CDR3 coding sequence is TGTGCCAGCTCACCTAACAGGGGATTCACAGATACGCAGTATTTT.

The chain links TRBV30 to TRBJ2-1; D unresolved. The germline gives CDR1 GTSNPN, CDR2 SVGIG (reference sequence). The CDR3 length is 11 residues. Trimming left V 1 base short and J 8 bases short, with 6 bases between. The CDR3 region is CAWSDLYEQFF. In nucleotides, the CDR3 is TGTGCCTGGAGTGACCTTTATGAGCAGTTCTTC.

The V gene is TRBV18, the J gene TRBJ2-1, with TRBD2 matching 9 bases. Germline loops: CDR1 KGHSH, CDR2 LQKENI. Trimming at V came to 8 bases and at J to 4 bases, leaving 9 bases not matched to a gene. This CDR3 has 15 residues. Here the CDR3 reads CASTYSTSGYNEQFF. CDR3 nucleotide sequence: TGTGCCAGCACTTATTCGACTAGCGGTTACAATGAGCAGTTCTTC.

The chain employs TRBV25-1 and TRBJ1-1, with D hard to call. The CDR3 loop spans 14 amino acids. Trimming took off 4 bases at V and 0 bases at J, with 9 bases between the two ends. Germline loops: CDR1 MGHDK, CDR2 SYGVNS. The CDR3 is CASSVHAVNTEAFF. The CDR3 DNA is TGTGCCAGCAGTGTCCATGCGGTGAACACTGAAGCTTTCTTT.

The chain has TRBV6-6 and TRBJ2-5; the D is unclear. Looked up from germline, CDR1 is MNHNY and CDR2 is SVGAGI (reference sequence). V was pared by 8 bases and J by 2 bases, with 15 bases between. The CDR3 is 14 amino acids. The DNA for the CDR3 is TGTGCCAGCTCTTCGCGCCGCGGTCAAGAGACCCAGTACTTC. Translation: CASSSRRGQETQYF.

For the CDR3, the DNA is TGTGCCAGCAGCGTAAATGGGGAAGGAAACACCATATATTTT. It codes for CASSVNGEGNTIYF. The chain couples TRBV9 to TRBJ1-3; D remains ambiguous. V gave up 1 base and J gave up 4 bases, with 9 bases separating them. The CDR3 spans 14 residues. CDR1 and CDR2 from the germline V gene are SGDLS and YYNGEE.

J is TRBJ1-1 and V is TRBV30; unclear D gene. The germline V and J ends were trimmed by 7 bases and 2 bases, with 14 bases remaining between them. The CDR3 spans 13 residues. CDR1 and CDR2 (germline): GTSNPN, SVGIG (reference sequence). The CDR3 nucleotides are TGTGCCTCATCCCAGGTCTTCAACACTGAAGCTTTCTTT. As protein: CASSQVFNTEAFF.

This rearrangement joins TRBV27 to TRBJ2-1; TRBD1 matches 8 bases. This CDR3 comprises 20 residues. CDR1 and CDR2 from the germline V gene are MNHEY and SMNVEV (reference sequence). The junction had 18 bases not matched to a gene; V was cut back by 5 bases and J by 0 bases. CDR3 DNA: TGTGCCAGCAGTCAAACTCGACAGGGGATGGGGACTGGCTCCTACAATGAGCAGTTCTTC. Translated, it gives CASSQTRQGMGTGSYNEQFF.

The chain has TRBV2 and TRBJ1-4; the match to TRBD1 covers 9 bases. V lost 4 bases, J lost 5 bases, and 11 bases stayed unmatched. This CDR3 is 17 amino acids long. Looked up from germline, CDR1 is SNHLY and CDR2 is FYNNEI. The CDR3 spells CASSAGTGLEGNEKLFF. The CDR3 nucleotides read TGTGCCAGCAGTGCCGGGACAGGGCTCGAGGGGAATGAAAAACTGTTTTTT.

This chain uses TRBV7-2 with TRBJ2-7; no definite D call. The length of the CDR3 is 13 residues. V lost 3 bases and J 3 bases, leaving 9 bases between the germline ends. CDR1 and CDR2 (germline): SGHTA, FQGNSA. CDR3 bases: TGTGCCAGCAGCTTCTCCGCGCTCTACGAGCAGTACTTC. Translated, it gives CASSFSALYEQYF.

V gene TRBV28 combines with J gene TRBJ1-5, with 12 bases fitting TRBD1. There are 16 residues in the CDR3. The V segment lost 5 bases and the J segment 6 bases; nucleotides outside the gene matches: 8. Looked up from germline, CDR1 is MDHEN and CDR2 is SYDVKM. The DNA of the CDR3 is TGTGCCAGCAGTCCTAGGGGACAGGGGGCATCTCAGCCCCAGCATTTT. This encodes CASSPRGQGASQPQHF.

The rearrangement links TRBV6-1 to TRBJ2-7, with D perhaps TRBD1 (6 bases). V was pared by 3 bases and J by 7 bases, with 13 bases between. This CDR3 contains 13 residues. Per the germline V gene, CDR1 is MNHNS and CDR2 is SASEGT. CDR3 sequence reads: CASSDRGPGEQYF. CDR3 in DNA: TGTGCCAGCAGTGACAGGGGTCCGGGAGAGCAGTACTTC.

V usage is TRBV4-1 and J usage is TRBJ2-5; D might be TRBD1 or TRBD2, each matching 5 bases. Germline V gene data show CDR1 as MGHRA and CDR2 as YSYEKL. The CDR3 is made up of 15 amino acids. V was shortened by 3 bases and J by 2 bases, with 13 bases between the two germline ends. The CDR3 loop is CASSHEAGTQETQYF. The DNA for the CDR3 is TGCGCCAGCAGCCATGAGGCCGGGACGCAAGAGACCCAGTACTTC.

The chain is built from TRBV7-9 and TRBJ2-7; D is perhaps TRBD1 or TRBD2 (5 bases each). V was pared by 5 bases and J by 5 bases, with 19 bases between. Per germline, CDR1 SEHNR and CDR2 FQNEAQ (reference sequence). This CDR3 comprises 15 residues. This chain's CDR3 is CASSTRDHKPHEQYF. The CDR3 nucleotides read TGTGCCAGCAGCACCCGGGACCACAAACCCCACGAGCAGTACTTC.

The chain has TRBV6-5 and TRBJ1-4, with D possibly being TRBD1 (6 bases). This CDR3 comprises 14 residues. V was pared by 5 bases and J by 3 bases, with 10 bases between. Germline V CDR1 and CDR2: MNHEY, SVGAGI. The CDR3 coding sequence is TGTGCCAGCAGTGGACAGCCCGCTAATGAAAAACTGTTTTTT. As protein: CASSGQPANEKLFF.

This sequence joins TRBV5-1 and TRBJ1-2; D gene ambiguous. CDR1 and CDR2 (germline): SGHRS, YFSETQ. CDR3 size: 11 residues. The V end lost 4 bases, the J end lost 7 bases, and 8 bases lay between the germline ends. The CDR3 here is CASSVAGGYTF. The CDR3 nucleotides are TGCGCCAGCAGCGTGGCGGGTGGCTACACCTTC.

V usage is TRBV19 and J usage is TRBJ2-7; TRBD2 matches at 12 bases. After removal of 4 bases from V and 2 bases from J, the junction contained 6 bases not matched to a gene. CDR3 length: 16 residues. CDR1 is LNHDA, CDR2 SQIVND, per germline (reference sequence). CDR3 loop: CASSTLAGGRPYEQYF. CDR3 sequence (DNA): TGTGCCAGTAGTACACTAGCGGGAGGCCGCCCCTACGAGCAGTACTTC.

This chain joins TRBV23-1 and TRBJ1-5, with unresolved D. TRBV23-1 has ORF status, its function being uncertain. V was trimmed by 7 bases and J by 7 bases, leaving 20 bases between them. The CDR3 is made up of 15 amino acids. The CDR3 region has the DNA TGCGCCAGCACCATCATAGGTCGCAGTGAGCAGCCCCAGCATTTT. It is translated as CASTIIGRSEQPQHF.

The V gene is TRBV4-3, the J gene TRBJ1-5; D is undetermined. The V end was cut by 0 bases, the J end by 1 base, with 13 bases between. Germline-derived CDR1 and CDR2 are LGHNA and YSLEER. This CDR3 is built from 17 residues. CDR3 residues: CASSQDWTAGSNQPQHF. The CDR3 nucleotides are TGCGCCAGCAGCCAAGATTGGACCGCGGGGAGCAATCAGCCCCAGCATTTT.

The chain carries TRBV7-2 and TRBJ2-7, with 7 positions matching TRBD1. CDR1 and CDR2 from the germline V gene are SGHTA and FQGNSA. The CDR3 runs 17 residues. The ends lost 2 bases at V and 2 bases at J; junction bases unmatched: 12. CDR3 in amino acids: CASSLWFIPGQTYEQYF. Written as DNA, the CDR3 is TGTGCCAGCAGCTTATGGTTTATACCGGGACAGACCTACGAGCAGTACTTC.

As for this clone: Different DNA sequences within this sample yield the same CDR3. The chain joins TRBV28 to TRBJ2-2; TRBD2 might be the D (5 bases). V lost 3 bases and J 6 bases, leaving 8 bases between the germline ends. Germline V gene sequence: CDR1 MDHEN, CDR2 SYDVKM. This CDR3 spans 13 amino acids. The CDR3 sequence: CASSLKRAGELFF. CDR3 bases: TGTGCCAGCAGTTTGAAGAGGGCCGGGGAGCTGTTTTTT.

With respect to this clone: The same CDR3 also results from other DNA sequences found in this sample. The rearrangement joins TRBV29-1 to TRBJ1-1; D is uncertain. The CDR3 spans 13 residues. In germline, CDR1 is SQVTM, CDR2 ANQGSEA. Trimming cost V 4 bases and J 0 bases, with 9 bases left between them. The CDR3 loop reads CSVVGRLNTEAFF. CDR3 sequence (DNA): TGCAGCGTTGTAGGGAGATTGAACACTGAAGCTTTCTTT. The full variable domain, its missing parts supplied by reference TRBV29-1 and TRBJ1-1, is SAVISQKPSRDICQRGTSLTIQCQVDSQVTMMFWYRQQPGQSLTLIATANQGSEATYESGFVIDKFPISRPNLTFSTLTVSNMSPEDSSIYLCSVVGRLNTEAFFGQGTRLTVV.

The V call is TRBV28, the J call TRBJ1-5; D possibly corresponds to TRBD1 (6 bases). Germline loops: CDR1 MDHEN, CDR2 SYDVKM. The CDR3 is made up of 17 amino acids. The V gene lost 1 base and the J gene lost 7 bases, with 20 bases spanning the gap. This CDR3 reads CASSLLAGGALGQPQHF. Written as DNA, the CDR3 is TGTGCCAGCAGTTTATTAGCGGGGGGCGCTTTGGGGCAGCCCCAGCATTTT.

The chain uses TRBV30 and TRBJ2-7; D gene unclear. The V end was cut by 2 bases, the J end by 7 bases, with 9 bases between. From germline, CDR1 is GTSNPN and CDR2 SVGIG (reference sequence). The CDR3 contains 11 residues. The CDR3 protein is CAWSRAREQYF. The CDR3 DNA follows: TGTGCCTGGAGTAGAGCTCGGGAGCAGTACTTC. The full variable domain, rest sourced from reference TRBV30 and TRBJ2-7, is SQTIHQWPATLVQPVGSPLSLECTVEGTSNPNLYWYRQAAGRGLQLLFYSVGIGQISSEVPQNLSASRPQDRQFILSSKKLLLSDSGFYLCAWSRAREQYFGPGTRLTVT.

The J gene is TRBJ1-2, the V gene TRBV18; D remains unclear. V was cut by 2 bases and J by 4 bases, with 8 bases left in between. This CDR3 contains 13 residues. Germline V gene sequence: CDR1 KGHSH, CDR2 LQKENI. In DNA, the CDR3 is TGTGCCAGCTCACCAGGGAGCAGCTATGGCTACACCTTC. Its protein is CASSPGSSYGYTF.

J is TRBJ2-7 and V is TRBV30; D ambiguous. The CDR3 covers 12 residues. Looked up from germline, CDR1 is GTSNPN and CDR2 is SVGIG (reference sequence). With 5 bases removed from V and 2 bases from J, the gap between germline ends came to 10 bases. For the CDR3, the DNA is TGTGCCTGGTCGGGCGGAGCCTACGAGCAGTACTTC. Its protein is CAWSGGAYEQYF. Supplemented by reference TRBV30 and TRBJ2-7, the full variable domain reads SQTIHQWPATLVQPVGSPLSLECTVEGTSNPNLYWYRQAAGRGLQLLFYSVGIGQISSEVPQNLSASRPQDRQFILSSKKLLLSDSGFYLCAWSGGAYEQYFGPGTRLTVT.

The chain joins TRBV28 to TRBJ1-2; TRBD1 matches at 7 bases. Germline assignment: CDR1 MDHEN and CDR2 SYDVKM. With V trimmed by 7 bases and J by 2 bases, 19 bases remained unmatched. This CDR3 region has 18 residues. CDR3 in DNA: TGTGCCAGCATTCGGGCTTTTACGGCCAGGGGGATGAACTATGGCTACACCTTC. Amino acid sequence: CASIRAFTARGMNYGYTF.

This chain joins TRBV7-8 and TRBJ1-1, with a possible D match to TRBD1 (5 bases). The germline V gene encodes CDR1 SGHVS and CDR2 FQNEAQ. Trimming left V 2 bases short and J 5 bases short, with 9 bases between. This CDR3 comprises 13 residues. This chain's CDR3 is CASSLKGWTEAFF. The CDR3 region has the DNA TGTGCCAGCAGCTTAAAGGGGTGGACTGAAGCTTTCTTT.